Presented here are 2 T cell receptor beta chains from one specimen sequenced in a study of blood T cell repertoires in COVID-19 (dated by TCRdb to the early 2020s). The library came from the immunoSEQ multiplex PCR assay. TCRdb carries this immuneACCESS record with in-frame sequences only. Its versions omit some clonotypes, under half of them owing to an unresolved V gene in the studies checked, with the rest unexplained. This sample gives under 95,000 clones in total; around four fifths of them show up just once. The top ten clonotypes cover roughly 10% of the sample. The material sequenced was peripheral blood. Receptor source: a man in his sixties or seventies with acute or convalescent COVID-19.

This clone showed up just a few times. The CDR3 sequence: CASGKAGANYGYTF. CDR3 sequence (DNA): TGTGCCAGCGGTAAAGCTGGGGCGAACTATGGCTACACCTTC. V is TRBV6-1 and J is TRBJ1-2; maybe TRBD1 (5 bases). Germline CDR1 is MNHNS and CDR2 is SASEGT. Trimming shortened V by 8 bases and J by 2 bases, and 15 bases separated the two germline ends. The CDR3 consists of 14 residues.

This chain uses TRBV9 with TRBJ2-3, with 8 bases that match TRBD2. CDR1 and CDR2 (germline): SGDLS, YYNGEE. The V and J ends lost 3 bases and 1 base, in that order; junction bases with no gene match: 10. The CDR3 is 17 amino acids. The CDR3: CASSATGRGEGTDTQYF. The DNA for the CDR3 is TGTGCCAGCAGCGCCACCGGGCGGGGGGAGGGCACAGATACGCAGTATTTT.